This T cell receptor (beta chain) was retrieved from a study of a mutant IDH1 vaccine in newly diagnosed glioma. Study-wide points: Immune responses induced by vaccination arose in 93.3% of the patients.

Looked up from germline, CDR1 is GTSNPN and CDR2 is SVGIG (reference sequence). This CDR3 region has 14 residues. After removal of 5 bases from V and 2 bases from J, the junction contained 2 bases not matched to a gene. The assay was immunoSEQ multiplex PCR, and TCRdb's table has in-frame clones only and misses some. The sample has 35,000 or so clones, 70% to 85% seen once. The time point: week 5, during vaccination. Vaccinated patients received 300 ug of mutant IDH1 20-mer peptide per dose, with topical imiquimod. This clone is a singleton in its sample. Its cognate antigen is unknown. The material was PBMCs, obtained from a glioma patient whose treatment included an IDH1 peptide vaccine. The receptor was derived from a man aged 25-40 years with glioma. The J gene is TRBJ2-1, the V gene TRBV30, with TRBD2 matching 11 bases. The CDR3 spells CAWALAGAYNEQFF. Written as DNA, the CDR3 is TGTGCCTGGGCACTAGCGGGAGCCTACAATGAGCAGTTCTTC.